The 24 T cell receptor beta chains below were found in one sample sequenced in a study of shared clonotypes between healthy human individuals. Libraries were prepared by immunoSEQ multiplex PCR; TCRdb keeps only in-frame clonotypes and omits some of them. The sample has millions of clones, 90% to 95% seen once. In the naive CD8 group, cells lacked CD45RO and were positively selected for CCR7, so terminally differentiated effector memory CD45RA+ cells were left out. The sequenced sample was naive CD8+ T cells from PBMCs. These receptor sequences come from a young man in good health. Some clones in this sample may be carry-over from other donors' samples.

The chain is built from TRBV4-1 and TRBJ2-7, with D unresolved. The CDR3 extends over 13 amino acids. Trimming left V 0 bases short and J 4 bases short, with 7 bases between. Germline V lookup: CDR1 MGHRA, CDR2 YSYEKL. The CDR3 protein is CASSQERRYEQYF. CDR3 nucleotide sequence: TGCGCCAGCAGCCAAGAGCGACGGTACGAGCAGTACTTC.

For the CDR3, the DNA is TGTGCCATCAGTGGCAAACAGGCAGCTAACTATGGCTACACCTTC. Amino acid sequence: CAISGKQAANYGYTF. V gene TRBV10-3 combines with J gene TRBJ1-2; the D gene is possibly TRBD1 (5 bases). Germline V gene data show CDR1 as ENHRY and CDR2 as SYGVKD. Between the trimmed V and J ends, which lost 4 bases and 0 bases, there was a span of 12 bases. The CDR3 totals 15 residues.

The chain employs TRBV11-2 and TRBJ2-7, with 9 bases fitting TRBD1. J lost 4 bases, V lost 5 bases, and 12 bases had no gene match. Germline CDR1 SGHAT, CDR2 FQNNGV. The CDR3 extends over 16 amino acids. CDR3 sequence reads: CASSPSPDRGLYEQYF. DNA of the CDR3: TGTGCCAGCAGCCCCAGCCCCGACAGGGGGTTGTACGAGCAGTACTTC.

This clone was picked up one time. The chain recombines TRBV7-2 with TRBJ2-2, with 7 bases that match TRBD1. Germline V gives CDR1 SGHTA, CDR2 FQGNSA. This CDR3 spans 16 amino acids. V was pared by 5 bases and J by 0 bases, with 6 bases of the junction left unmatched. The CDR3 loop reads CASSPRGSANTGELFF. CDR3 nucleotides: TGTGCCAGCAGCCCCAGGGGGAGCGCGAACACCGGGGAGCTGTTTTTT. Variable domain in full (rest from reference TRBV7-2 and TRBJ2-2): GAGVSQSPSNKVTEKGKDVELRCDPISGHTALYWYRQSLGQGLEFLIYFQGNSAPDKSGLPSDRFSAERTGGSVSTLTIQRTQQEDSAVYLCASSPRGSANTGELFFGEGSRLTVL.

The chain employs TRBV18 and TRBJ1-4; possibly TRBD1 for D (6 bases). The V end was cut by 6 bases, the J end by 1 base, with 18 bases between. CDR3 length: 17 residues. Germline CDR1 reads KGHSH; CDR2 reads LQKENI. CDR3 residues: CASSQEPGGRTNEKLFF. The CDR3 DNA reads as TGTGCCAGCTCCCAAGAGCCCGGGGGCCGAACTAATGAAAAACTGTTTTTT.

The rearrangement uses TRBV20-1 and TRBJ2-1; D call uncertain. The germline CDR1 and CDR2 sequences are DFQATT and SNEGSKA (reference sequence). Trimming left V 3 bases short and J 12 bases short, with 12 bases between. There are 11 residues in the CDR3. In DNA, the CDR3 is TGCAGTGCTAGTGATCCCCGGCCGCAGTTCTTC. Its translation: CSASDPRPQFF.

The chain joins TRBV5-1 to TRBJ2-5; D is possibly TRBD1 or TRBD2 (5 bases each). The V gene's germline CDR1 is SGHRS and CDR2 YFSETQ. This CDR3 contains 14 residues. The V end was cut by 0 bases, the J end by 4 bases, with 10 bases between. The CDR3 sequence: CASSLEVGTETQYF. CDR3 DNA: TGCGCCAGCAGCTTGGAGGTAGGGACAGAGACCCAGTACTTC.

This sequence joins TRBV27 and TRBJ2-7; TRBD2 aligns across 7 bases. The CDR3 is 14 amino acids. V was pared by 1 base and J by 4 bases, with 4 bases of the junction left unmatched. CDR1 is MNHEY, CDR2 SMNVEV, per germline (reference sequence). The CDR3 is CASSLWGGGYEQYF. CDR3 nucleotide sequence: TGTGCCAGCAGTTTATGGGGGGGAGGGTACGAGCAGTACTTC.

Comments on this clone: This sample includes further DNA sequences coding for the same CDR3. CDR3 residues: CASSQDGSSSYEQYF. The DNA of the CDR3 is TGCGCCAGCAGCCAAGACGGTAGCAGCTCCTACGAGCAGTACTTC. This chain uses TRBV4-3 with TRBJ2-7; no reliable D call. The CDR3 consists of 15 residues. Trimming pared 0 bases from V and 0 bases from J, leaving 9 bases between. Germline V CDR1 and CDR2: LGHNA, YSLEER.

The chain combines TRBV7-9 with TRBJ2-7, with 9 bases identical to TRBD1. Germline-derived CDR1 and CDR2 are SEHNR and FQNEAQ (reference sequence). The ends lost 0 bases at V and 0 bases at J; junction bases unmatched: 0. The CDR3 contains 15 residues. CDR3 nucleotide sequence: TGTGCCAGCAGCTTAGCGGACAGGGGCTCCTACGAGCAGTACTTC. Protein sequence: CASSLADRGSYEQYF.

The chain uses TRBV7-9 and TRBJ2-1; D may correspond to TRBD1 or TRBD2 (5 bases each). Between the trimmed V and J ends, which lost 2 bases and 1 base, there was a span of 12 bases. Germline V lookup: CDR1 SEHNR, CDR2 FQNEAQ (reference sequence). The CDR3 is made up of 16 amino acids. In DNA, the CDR3 is TGTGCCAGCAGCTTACTGGGGGTCGGGTCCTACAATGAGCAGTTCTTC. It codes for CASSLLGVGSYNEQFF.

V gene TRBV18 combines with J gene TRBJ2-7, with 9 nucleotides matching TRBD2. This CDR3 spans 17 amino acids. Germline V gene sequence: CDR1 KGHSH, CDR2 LQKENI. J was trimmed by 7 bases and V by 6 bases; bases with no gene match: 19. CDR3 residues: CASSPRQVAGESLEQYF. The CDR3, as DNA: TGTGCCAGCTCCCCCAGGCAGGTAGCGGGGGAGAGCCTAGAGCAGTACTTC.

The chain combines TRBV9 with TRBJ2-1; 9 bases fit TRBD2. V lost 0 bases to trimming and J lost 7 bases; unmatched junction nucleotides: 11. CDR1 and CDR2 (germline): SGDLS, YYNGEE. This CDR3 contains 17 residues. The CDR3 sequence: CASSVEKTSGRWNEQFF. In nucleotides, the CDR3 is TGTGCCAGCAGCGTAGAGAAGACTAGCGGAAGGTGGAATGAGCAGTTCTTC.

This clone came up once. V is TRBV7-8 and J is TRBJ1-1; D gene uncertain. Trimming removed 0 bases at V and 5 bases at J, with 16 bases between. Germline CDR1 and CDR2: SGHVS and FQNEAQ. The length of the CDR3 is 16 residues. The CDR3 region has the DNA TGTGCCAGCAGCTTAGCGACGGTGGACCCAGCGACTGAAGCTTTCTTT. Its protein is CASSLATVDPATEAFF. The full variable domain, with the rest looked up from reference TRBV7-8 and TRBJ1-1, is GAGVSQSPRYKVAKRGQDVALRCDPISGHVSLFWYQQALGQGPEFLTYFQNEAQLDKSGLPSDRFFAERPEGSVSTLKIQRTQQEDSAVYLCASSLATVDPATEAFFGQGTRLTVV.

The chain links TRBV11-2 to TRBJ2-7; a possible D gene is TRBD2 (6 bases). The CDR3 totals 12 residues. Per the germline V gene, CDR1 is SGHAT and CDR2 is FQNNGV. V lost 5 bases and J lost 5, with 10 bases in between. This CDR3 reads CASSMGLHEQYF. The CDR3 DNA reads TGTGCCAGCAGCATGGGACTTCACGAGCAGTACTTC.

A single count supports this clone. The V call is TRBV19, the J call TRBJ2-1, with TRBD2 identical over 7 bases. V shed 6 bases and J 9 bases; nucleotides not matched to a gene: 8. CDR1 LNHDA and CDR2 SQIVND come from the germline V gene (reference sequence). The CDR3 length is 13 residues. The CDR3 protein is CASSPLGGVEQFF. The CDR3 DNA is TGTGCCAGTAGCCCTCTGGGGGGGGTTGAGCAGTTCTTC.

The rearrangement uses TRBV28 and TRBJ2-7, with D possibly being TRBD2 (6 bases). CDR3 length equals 17 residues. V lost 3 bases and J 9 bases, leaving 27 bases between the germline ends. CDR1 and CDR2 (germline): MDHEN, SYDVKM. As DNA, the CDR3 is TGTGCCAGCAGTTTCTCTGGGGGGAGGACCCCCCCGAGGGGGCAGTACTTC. Encoded protein: CASSFSGGRTPPRGQYF.

The rearrangement uses TRBV28 and TRBJ2-2, with D hard to call. The V end lost 8 bases, the J end lost 1 base, and 17 bases lay between the germline ends. CDR3 length: 16 amino acids. Germline V CDR1 and CDR2: MDHEN, SYDVKM. The CDR3 loop reads CASLDGPRGNTGELFF. CDR3 nucleotides: TGTGCCAGCCTCGACGGACCTAGAGGGAACACCGGGGAGCTGTTTTTT. Combining the CDR3 with reference TRBV28 and TRBJ2-2 gives the whole variable domain DVKVTQSSRYLVKRTGEKVFLECVQDMDHENMFWYRQDPGLGLRLIYFSYDVKMKEKGDIPEGYSVSREKKERFSLILESASTNQTSMYLCASLDGPRGNTGELFFGEGSRLTVL.

The CDR3 region has the DNA TGTGCCAGCAGGACAGGGGGCCCTGGAAACACCATATATTTT. Its protein product is CASRTGGPGNTIYF. This sequence joins TRBV28 and TRBJ1-3, with 10 bases fitting TRBD1. CDR3 size: 14 residues. With 6 bases clipped from V and 2 bases from J, the junction kept 1 base outside the gene matches. Per the germline V gene, CDR1 is MDHEN and CDR2 is SYDVKM.

Comments on this clone: The sample contains more than one DNA sequence encoding this CDR3. The V gene is TRBV2, the J gene TRBJ2-6; 8 nucleotides align to TRBD1. CDR3 length equals 16 residues. Trimming cost V 6 bases and J 0 bases; bases outside gene matches: 4. The germline gives CDR1 SNHLY, CDR2 FYNNEI. The CDR3 DNA follows: TGTGCCAGCAGCGACAGGGGTGTCTCTGGGGCCAACGTCCTGACTTTC. It yields the protein CASSDRGVSGANVLTF.

The chain uses TRBV27 and TRBJ1-5; TRBD1 might be the D (6 bases). From germline, CDR1 is MNHEY and CDR2 SMNVEV (reference sequence). V lost 6 bases and J lost 1, with 16 bases in between. The CDR3 covers 16 residues. CDR3 in amino acids: CASSSLLDRSNQPQHF. CDR3 nucleotide sequence: TGTGCCAGCAGCTCGCTCCTCGACAGGAGCAATCAGCCCCAGCATTTT.

The V call is TRBV11-2, the J call TRBJ1-2; D might be TRBD1 (5 bases). V was shortened by 5 bases and J by 3 bases, with 10 bases between the two germline ends. CDR3 size: 13 residues. The germline V gene has CDR1 SGHAT and CDR2 FQNNGV. DNA for the CDR3: TGTGCCAGCAGCCAACTGGGGGACTATGGCTACACCTTC. Translated: CASSQLGDYGYTF.

Only a few counts were recorded for this clone. The chain links TRBV27 to TRBJ1-5; perhaps TRBD1 as D (5 bases). CDR1 and CDR2 from the germline V gene are MNHEY and SMNVEV (reference sequence). The ends were cut back, 5 bases at V and 2 bases at J, with 13 bases in the middle. The CDR3 loop spans 15 amino acids. This CDR3 reads CASSGQGYRNQPQHF. The CDR3 DNA is TGTGCCAGCAGTGGGCAGGGCTATCGCAATCAGCCCCAGCATTTT.

The genes are TRBV30 and TRBJ2-5; D ambiguous. The CDR3 totals 11 residues. V was pared by 1 base and J by 7 bases, with 7 bases between. Per the germline V gene, CDR1 is GTSNPN and CDR2 is SVGIG (reference sequence). The CDR3 bases are TGTGCCTGGAGTGCCGGTGGGACCCAGTACTTC. Its translation is CAWSAGGTQYF. The variable domain in full, completed from reference TRBV30 and TRBJ2-5, reads SQTIHQWPATLVQPVGSPLSLECTVEGTSNPNLYWYRQAAGRGLQLLFYSVGIGQISSEVPQNLSASRPQDRQFILSSKKLLLSDSGFYLCAWSAGGTQYFGPGTRLLVL.